This is a list of T cell receptor beta chains from one sample in a study of blood T cell repertoires in COVID-19. Sequencing used immunoSEQ multiplex PCR; TCRdb keeps in-frame clones, though not all of them. The sample lists over 110,000 clones, roughly 79% occurring once. Source material: peripheral blood. Receptors originate from a woman in her fifties or sixties with acute or convalescent COVID-19. CDR3s include the opening cysteine and the closing phenylalanine or tryptophan. The D gene is left open where the match is weak. Size values are once, few and many counts, or a class for expanded clones, and some rows have none.

V gene	clone size	J gene	D gene	CDR3 length	CDR3 protein	CDR3 DNA
TRBV5-1	NA	TRBJ2-7	NA	13	CASSWAGEYEQYF	TGCGCCAGCAGCTGGGCAGGGGAATACGAGCAGTACTTC
TRBV29-1	NA	TRBJ2-1	TRBD1	15	CSVEGGDREDNEQFF	TGCAGCGTTGAAGGAGGGGACAGGGAGGATAATGAGCAGTTCTTC
TRBV2	NA	TRBJ1-1	TRBD1	17	CASSESIGRGIKTEAFF	TGTGCCAGCAGTGAATCCATCGGCAGGGGGATAAAAACTGAAGCTTTCTTT
TRBV9	NA	TRBJ2-7	NA	14	CASSVQTGSSEQYF	TGTGCCAGCAGCGTACAGACAGGATCCTCCGAGCAGTACTTC
TRBV12-5	NA	TRBJ2-1	TRBD1	16	CASGLQGAREVHEQFF	TGTGCTAGTGGTTTACAGGGGGCGCGAGAAGTCCATGAGCAGTTCTTC
TRBV7-9	NA	TRBJ2-7	TRBD1	14	CASSLTGTGDEQYF	TGTGCCAGCAGCTTAACCGGGACAGGGGACGAGCAGTACTTC
TRBV18	NA	TRBJ1-5	TRBD1	16	CASSPGYRGSNQPQHF	TGTGCCAGCTCACCGGGGTACAGGGGTAGCAATCAGCCCCAGCATTTT
TRBV10-3	NA	TRBJ2-7	TRBD2	19	CAISESNREGRGGLYEQYF	TGTGCCATCAGTGAGTCTAATAGAGAGGGGAGGGGAGGGCTCTACGAGCAGTACTTC
TRBV9	NA	TRBJ1-6	TRBD1	15	CASSALAGGNSPLHF	TGTGCCAGCAGCGCCCTCGCAGGGGGGAATTCACCCCTCCACTTT
TRBV12-5	NA	TRBJ2-2	NA	17	CASGLVLENPHAGELFF	TGTGCTAGTGGTTTGGTTCTAGAAAACCCTCACGCCGGGGAGCTGTTTTTT
TRBV27	NA	TRBJ2-7	TRBD2	17	CASSLSLRLAGGNEQYF	TGTGCCAGCAGTTTATCATTAAGGCTAGCGGGAGGAAACGAGCAGTACTTC
TRBV9	few	TRBJ2-7	TRBD2	16	CASSVEPGLANYEQYF	TGTGCCAGCAGCGTAGAACCGGGACTAGCTAACTACGAGCAGTACTTC
TRBV5-1	NA	TRBJ2-2	NA	13	CASTTRNTGELFF	TGCGCCAGCACAACCAGAAACACCGGGGAGCTGTTTTTT
TRBV9	NA	TRBJ2-2	NA	18	CASSVKRWSPLNTGELFF	TGTGCCAGCAGCGTAAAGCGGTGGTCTCCCCTAAACACCGGGGAGCTGTTTTTT
TRBV6-1	NA	TRBJ1-6	NA	15	CASSDYKTYNSPLHF	TGTGCCAGCAGTGATTACAAAACCTATAATTCACCCCTCCACTTT
TRBV5-1	NA	TRBJ2-2	TRBD1	15	CASSLGDRDTGELFF	TGCGCCAGCAGCTTGGGGGACAGGGACACCGGGGAGCTGTTTTTT
TRBV6-2/TRBV6-3	NA	TRBJ1-1	NA	12	CASSYGSTGAFF	TGTGCCAGCAGTTACGGATCCACCGGGGCTTTCTTT
TRBV28	NA	TRBJ2-2	TRBD2	18	CASSLMTSGAPSTGELFF	TGTGCCAGCAGTTTGATGACTAGCGGAGCCCCTTCCACCGGGGAGCTGTTTTTT
TRBV30	NA	TRBJ1-5	TRBD1	18	CAWSVGGTGFHSNQPQHF	TGTGCCTGGAGTGTCGGGGGGACAGGGTTCCATAGCAATCAGCCCCAGCATTTT
TRBV2	NA	TRBJ2-1	NA	13	CASSGGGLDEQFF	TGTGCCAGCAGTGGGGGGGGGCTAGATGAGCAGTTCTTC
TRBV9	NA	TRBJ2-7	NA	14	CASSVVSGRGEQYF	TGTGCCAGCAGCGTAGTCTCGGGTAGGGGCGAGCAGTACTTC
TRBV10-3	NA	TRBJ1-4	TRBD1	17	CAGILRDRESTNEKLFF	TGTGCCGGCATCCTACGGGACAGGGAGTCAACTAATGAAAAACTGTTTTTT
TRBV5-1	NA	TRBJ1-6	NA	15	CASSLDTGVPTPLHF	TGCGCCAGCAGCTTGGACACCGGGGTACCGACACCCCTCCACTTT
TRBV5-1	NA	TRBJ1-1	NA	13	CASSLNMNTEAFF	TGCGCCAGCAGCCTAAATATGAACACTGAAGCTTTCTTT
TRBV28	NA	TRBJ1-6	NA	13	CASSVTVNSPLHF	TGTGCCAGCAGTGTGACAGTAAATTCACCCCTCCACTTT
TRBV10-2	NA	TRBJ1-5	NA	15	CASSEVAGPYQPQHF	TGCGCCAGCAGTGAGGTCGCAGGGCCCTATCAGCCCCAGCATTTT
TRBV4-1	once	TRBJ2-3	NA	13	CASSFGLTDTQYF	TGCGCCAGCAGCTTCGGACTCACAGATACGCAGTATTTT
TRBV29-1	NA	TRBJ2-7	NA	14	CSVVPGLNPYEQYF	TGCAGCGTTGTTCCTGGTCTAAATCCCTACGAGCAGTACTTC
TRBV10-3	NA	TRBJ2-7	NA	14	CAISEGRGDSEQYF	TGTGCCATCAGTGAAGGCAGGGGGGATTCCGAGCAGTACTTC
TRBV7-8	NA	TRBJ2-1	NA	13	CASSSNTLAEQFF	TGTGCCAGCAGCTCAAATACCTTGGCTGAGCAGTTCTTC
TRBV30	NA	TRBJ2-7	NA	14	CAWRRRRQSSGQYF	TGTGCCTGGAGAAGGAGGCGGCAAAGCAGCGGGCAGTACTTC
TRBV7-9	NA	TRBJ1-4	TRBD1	14	CASSSGTANEKLFF	TGTGCCAGCAGCTCGGGGACAGCGAATGAAAAACTGTTTTTT
TRBV6-5	NA	TRBJ1-5	NA	13	CASSPPRWKPQHF	TGTGCCAGCAGCCCCCCCAGGTGGAAGCCCCAGCATTTT
TRBV27	NA	TRBJ1-2	NA	13	CASSFSSTGGYTF	TGTGCCAGCAGTTTCTCGTCGACGGGTGGCTACACCTTC
TRBV10-2	NA	TRBJ1-5	NA	12	CASSESRQPQHF	TGCGCCAGCAGTGAGTCGAGGCAGCCCCAGCATTTT
TRBV19	NA	TRBJ1-1	TRBD1	16	CATGGTGGPLGTEAFF	TGTGCCACCGGAGGGACAGGGGGCCCCCTGGGCACTGAAGCTTTCTTT
TRBV19	NA	TRBJ2-2	TRBD2	18	CASSIRASGSGNTGELFF	TGTGCCAGTAGTATAAGGGCTAGCGGGAGCGGGAACACCGGGGAGCTGTTTTTT
TRBV15	NA	TRBJ2-7	NA	14	CATSRVLLSYEQYF	TGTGCCACCAGCAGAGTACTGTTAAGTTACGAGCAGTACTTC
TRBV7-9	few	TRBJ2-7	TRBD2	16	CASSLVRGGSSYEQYF	TGTGCCAGCAGCTTAGTACGGGGGGGCAGCTCCTACGAGCAGTACTTC
TRBV6-5	NA	TRBJ1-1	TRBD1	16	CASSSQTGGLGTEAFF	TGTGCCAGCAGTTCCCAGACAGGGGGCTTGGGCACTGAAGCTTTCTTT
TRBV29-1	NA	TRBJ2-4	TRBD2	12	CSASGEKNIQYF	TGCAGCGCCAGCGGGGAGAAAAACATTCAGTACTTC
TRBV27	once	TRBJ1-2	NA	15	CASRIGGGLYYGYTF	TGTGCCAGCAGAATCGGGGGGGGCTTGTACTATGGCTACACCTTC
TRBV10-2	few	TRBJ1-5	NA	17	CASSESVWRESNQPQHF	TGCGCCAGCAGTGAGTCGGTGTGGAGGGAAAGCAATCAGCCCCAGCATTTT